These 14 T cell receptor beta chains were all obtained from the same sample, sequenced in a study of T-cell reconstitution after alpha-beta-depleted transplantation in children (dated by TCRdb to 2016 to 2017). Libraries were built with PCR. These reads were obtained on an Illumina HiSeq 2500. TCR library preparation used molecular barcoding, with unique molecular identifiers applied to normalize quantification of the TCRbeta repertoire. The public reads were reprocessed in TCRdb via fastp at Q25 and MiXCR, keeping in-frame beta chains. Merged by CDR3 protein, the rows form single entries marked with the most common genes and DNA. The sample contains 330,000 or so distinct CDR3 sequences, around 10% of them found a single time. Around 2.4% of the sample comes from the top ten. The input for sequencing was PBMCs from the stem cell graft donor, taken from the stem cell graft. Receptors were obtained from a human donor who donated a stem cell graft to a child with acute lymphoblastic leukemia.

The chain carries TRBV21-1 and TRBJ2-5; the D call TRBD1 from the table was never checked on the DNA. TRBV21-1 is tagged as a pseudogene. CDR3 length: 16 amino acids. For the CDR3, the DNA is TGTGCCAGCATTCGACAGGAGGTTCGTTACCAAGAGACCCAGTACTTC. As protein: CASIRQEVRYQETQYF.

The sample holds many counts of this clonotype. For the CDR3, the DNA is TGCAGCGCGGATGGTGCGGCTAGCACAGATACGCAGTATTTT. This encodes CSADGAASTDTQYF. This chain connects TRBV20-1 to TRBJ2-3; D gene unclear. CDR3 size: 14 residues. The germline CDR1 and CDR2 sequences are DFQATT and SNEGSKA (reference sequence).

The sample holds a few counts of this clonotype. This sequence joins TRBV3-1 and TRBJ2-1; D is undetermined. The CDR3 runs to 14 residues. Looked up from germline, CDR1 is LGHDT and CDR2 is YNNKEL (reference sequence). Trimming took 1 base from V and 0 from J, leaving 4 bases between them. The CDR3 DNA reads TGTGCCAGCAGCCAAGGCAGCTCCTACAATGAGCAGTTCTTC. Amino acids: CASSQGSSYNEQFF.

This clonotype was counted ten times or more. J is TRBJ2-1 and V is TRBV7-8; D gene unclear. The CDR3 spans 10 residues. Trimming removed 4 bases from V and 9 bases from J, with 4 bases in between. CDR1 and CDR2 (germline): SGHVS, FQNEAQ. This CDR3 is CASSSIEQFF. CDR3 coding DNA: TGTGCCAGCAGCTCTATTGAGCAGTTCTTC.

This clonotype was observed a few times. J is TRBJ2-3 and V is TRBV5-1, with D possibly matching TRBD2 (5 bases). CDR1 and CDR2 (germline): SGHRS, YFSETQ. The CDR3 loop spans 15 amino acids. With 4 bases removed from V and 4 bases from J, the gap between germline ends came to 16 bases. This CDR3 reads CASSIQLDVSDTQYF. The CDR3 DNA sequence: TGCGCCAGCAGCATCCAACTAGACGTCTCAGATACGCAGTATTTT.

J is TRBJ2-7 and V is TRBV20-1; 9 bases are shared with TRBD2. This CDR3 contains 13 residues. The germline V gene has CDR1 DFQATT and CDR2 SNEGSKA (reference sequence). V gave up 6 bases and J gave up 2 bases; unmatched junction bases: 5. CDR3: CSAERGAPYEQYF. In nucleotides, the CDR3 is TGCAGTGCGGAGCGGGGGGCTCCCTACGAGCAGTACTTC.

A few counts support this clonotype. V usage is TRBV19 and J usage is TRBJ1-5; 9 positions agree with TRBD1. Germline values: CDR1 LNHDA, CDR2 SQIVND (reference sequence). This CDR3 has 16 residues. Trimming at V came to 5 bases and at J to 4 bases, leaving 9 bases not matched to a gene. The CDR3 sequence is CASSPSGQGSNQPQHF. CDR3 coding DNA: TGTGCCAGTAGTCCCAGCGGACAGGGGTCTAATCAGCCCCAGCATTTT. Together with reference TRBV19 and TRBJ1-5, the CDR3 gives the full variable domain: DGGITQSPKYLFRKEGQNVTLSCEQNLNHDAMYWYRQDPGQGLRLIYYSQIVNDFQKGDIAEGYSVSREKKESFPLTVTSAQKNPTAFYLCASSPSGQGSNQPQHFGDGTRLSIL.

The V and J genes are TRBV4-1 and TRBJ2-1; 8 bases are a match to TRBD2. The CDR3 length is 19 residues. The germline gives CDR1 MGHRA, CDR2 YSYEKL. V shed 3 bases, J shed 4 bases, and the junction held 17 bases outside the gene matches. The CDR3 DNA reads TGCGCCAGCAGCCACCCGGGACTAGTGGGAGGGCCCGGATACAATGAGCAGTTCTTC. This sequence encodes CASSHPGLVGGPGYNEQFF.

This clonotype has only a few counts. The rearrangement uses TRBV15 and TRBJ2-1; TRBD2 aligns across 11 bases. The germline V gene has CDR1 LNHNV and CDR2 YYDKDF (reference sequence). After removal of 5 bases from V and 9 bases from J, the junction contained 9 bases not matched to a gene. This CDR3 region has 15 residues. CDR3 region: CATSAYSGRAFEQFF. Here the CDR3 DNA reads TGTGCCACCAGCGCCTATAGCGGGAGGGCGTTTGAGCAGTTCTTC.

The chain employs TRBV7-9 and TRBJ2-3, with no clear D. The ends were cut back, 5 bases at V and 7 bases at J, with 10 bases in the middle. Germline-derived CDR1 and CDR2 are SEHNR and FQNEAQ (reference sequence). The CDR3 extends over 12 amino acids. The CDR3 loop reads CASSDVSNTQYF. DNA for the CDR3: TGTGCCAGCAGCGACGTTTCAAATACGCAGTATTTT.

This clonotype was observed a handful of times. The V and J genes are TRBV6-1 and TRBJ1-2, with 11 bases fitting TRBD1. The V and J ends lost 4 bases and 6 bases, in that order; junction bases with no gene match: 4. The CDR3 has 14 amino acids. Germline V gene sequence: CDR1 MNHNS, CDR2 SASEGT. CDR3 DNA sequence: TGTGCCAGCAGTGCCGGGACAGGGGGAGATGGCTACACCTTC. As protein: CASSAGTGGDGYTF.

This clonotype was counted between two and nine times. The chain recombines TRBV19 with TRBJ2-2; no reliable D call. V was pared by 4 bases and J by 2 bases, with 8 bases between. From germline, CDR1 is LNHDA and CDR2 SQIVND (reference sequence). This CDR3 contains 14 residues. The CDR3 reads CASSTSPNTGELFF. CDR3 bases: TGTGCCAGTAGTACCTCCCCAAACACCGGGGAGCTGTTTTTT.

This clonotype was counted only a few times. The chain joins TRBV2 to TRBJ2-4; no firm D call. V lost 2 bases, J lost 1 base, and 15 bases lay in between. This CDR3 comprises 17 residues. Germline V gene lookup returns CDR1 SNHLY and CDR2 FYNNEI. The CDR3 region has the DNA TGTGCCAGCAGTGAACTAGACCAAGCCAGGGCCAAAAACATTCAGTACTTC. Translation: CASSELDQARAKNIQYF.

The chain employs TRBV27 and TRBJ2-3; the match to TRBD2 covers 7 bases. This CDR3 is built from 16 residues. V shed 8 bases and J 4 bases; nucleotides not matched to a gene: 15. Looked up from germline, CDR1 is MNHEY and CDR2 is SMNVEV (reference sequence). CDR3 loop: CASSLAGRVGSDTQYF. CDR3 nucleotide sequence: TGTGCCAGCTCTTTGGCGGGGAGGGTAGGCTCAGATACGCAGTATTTT.